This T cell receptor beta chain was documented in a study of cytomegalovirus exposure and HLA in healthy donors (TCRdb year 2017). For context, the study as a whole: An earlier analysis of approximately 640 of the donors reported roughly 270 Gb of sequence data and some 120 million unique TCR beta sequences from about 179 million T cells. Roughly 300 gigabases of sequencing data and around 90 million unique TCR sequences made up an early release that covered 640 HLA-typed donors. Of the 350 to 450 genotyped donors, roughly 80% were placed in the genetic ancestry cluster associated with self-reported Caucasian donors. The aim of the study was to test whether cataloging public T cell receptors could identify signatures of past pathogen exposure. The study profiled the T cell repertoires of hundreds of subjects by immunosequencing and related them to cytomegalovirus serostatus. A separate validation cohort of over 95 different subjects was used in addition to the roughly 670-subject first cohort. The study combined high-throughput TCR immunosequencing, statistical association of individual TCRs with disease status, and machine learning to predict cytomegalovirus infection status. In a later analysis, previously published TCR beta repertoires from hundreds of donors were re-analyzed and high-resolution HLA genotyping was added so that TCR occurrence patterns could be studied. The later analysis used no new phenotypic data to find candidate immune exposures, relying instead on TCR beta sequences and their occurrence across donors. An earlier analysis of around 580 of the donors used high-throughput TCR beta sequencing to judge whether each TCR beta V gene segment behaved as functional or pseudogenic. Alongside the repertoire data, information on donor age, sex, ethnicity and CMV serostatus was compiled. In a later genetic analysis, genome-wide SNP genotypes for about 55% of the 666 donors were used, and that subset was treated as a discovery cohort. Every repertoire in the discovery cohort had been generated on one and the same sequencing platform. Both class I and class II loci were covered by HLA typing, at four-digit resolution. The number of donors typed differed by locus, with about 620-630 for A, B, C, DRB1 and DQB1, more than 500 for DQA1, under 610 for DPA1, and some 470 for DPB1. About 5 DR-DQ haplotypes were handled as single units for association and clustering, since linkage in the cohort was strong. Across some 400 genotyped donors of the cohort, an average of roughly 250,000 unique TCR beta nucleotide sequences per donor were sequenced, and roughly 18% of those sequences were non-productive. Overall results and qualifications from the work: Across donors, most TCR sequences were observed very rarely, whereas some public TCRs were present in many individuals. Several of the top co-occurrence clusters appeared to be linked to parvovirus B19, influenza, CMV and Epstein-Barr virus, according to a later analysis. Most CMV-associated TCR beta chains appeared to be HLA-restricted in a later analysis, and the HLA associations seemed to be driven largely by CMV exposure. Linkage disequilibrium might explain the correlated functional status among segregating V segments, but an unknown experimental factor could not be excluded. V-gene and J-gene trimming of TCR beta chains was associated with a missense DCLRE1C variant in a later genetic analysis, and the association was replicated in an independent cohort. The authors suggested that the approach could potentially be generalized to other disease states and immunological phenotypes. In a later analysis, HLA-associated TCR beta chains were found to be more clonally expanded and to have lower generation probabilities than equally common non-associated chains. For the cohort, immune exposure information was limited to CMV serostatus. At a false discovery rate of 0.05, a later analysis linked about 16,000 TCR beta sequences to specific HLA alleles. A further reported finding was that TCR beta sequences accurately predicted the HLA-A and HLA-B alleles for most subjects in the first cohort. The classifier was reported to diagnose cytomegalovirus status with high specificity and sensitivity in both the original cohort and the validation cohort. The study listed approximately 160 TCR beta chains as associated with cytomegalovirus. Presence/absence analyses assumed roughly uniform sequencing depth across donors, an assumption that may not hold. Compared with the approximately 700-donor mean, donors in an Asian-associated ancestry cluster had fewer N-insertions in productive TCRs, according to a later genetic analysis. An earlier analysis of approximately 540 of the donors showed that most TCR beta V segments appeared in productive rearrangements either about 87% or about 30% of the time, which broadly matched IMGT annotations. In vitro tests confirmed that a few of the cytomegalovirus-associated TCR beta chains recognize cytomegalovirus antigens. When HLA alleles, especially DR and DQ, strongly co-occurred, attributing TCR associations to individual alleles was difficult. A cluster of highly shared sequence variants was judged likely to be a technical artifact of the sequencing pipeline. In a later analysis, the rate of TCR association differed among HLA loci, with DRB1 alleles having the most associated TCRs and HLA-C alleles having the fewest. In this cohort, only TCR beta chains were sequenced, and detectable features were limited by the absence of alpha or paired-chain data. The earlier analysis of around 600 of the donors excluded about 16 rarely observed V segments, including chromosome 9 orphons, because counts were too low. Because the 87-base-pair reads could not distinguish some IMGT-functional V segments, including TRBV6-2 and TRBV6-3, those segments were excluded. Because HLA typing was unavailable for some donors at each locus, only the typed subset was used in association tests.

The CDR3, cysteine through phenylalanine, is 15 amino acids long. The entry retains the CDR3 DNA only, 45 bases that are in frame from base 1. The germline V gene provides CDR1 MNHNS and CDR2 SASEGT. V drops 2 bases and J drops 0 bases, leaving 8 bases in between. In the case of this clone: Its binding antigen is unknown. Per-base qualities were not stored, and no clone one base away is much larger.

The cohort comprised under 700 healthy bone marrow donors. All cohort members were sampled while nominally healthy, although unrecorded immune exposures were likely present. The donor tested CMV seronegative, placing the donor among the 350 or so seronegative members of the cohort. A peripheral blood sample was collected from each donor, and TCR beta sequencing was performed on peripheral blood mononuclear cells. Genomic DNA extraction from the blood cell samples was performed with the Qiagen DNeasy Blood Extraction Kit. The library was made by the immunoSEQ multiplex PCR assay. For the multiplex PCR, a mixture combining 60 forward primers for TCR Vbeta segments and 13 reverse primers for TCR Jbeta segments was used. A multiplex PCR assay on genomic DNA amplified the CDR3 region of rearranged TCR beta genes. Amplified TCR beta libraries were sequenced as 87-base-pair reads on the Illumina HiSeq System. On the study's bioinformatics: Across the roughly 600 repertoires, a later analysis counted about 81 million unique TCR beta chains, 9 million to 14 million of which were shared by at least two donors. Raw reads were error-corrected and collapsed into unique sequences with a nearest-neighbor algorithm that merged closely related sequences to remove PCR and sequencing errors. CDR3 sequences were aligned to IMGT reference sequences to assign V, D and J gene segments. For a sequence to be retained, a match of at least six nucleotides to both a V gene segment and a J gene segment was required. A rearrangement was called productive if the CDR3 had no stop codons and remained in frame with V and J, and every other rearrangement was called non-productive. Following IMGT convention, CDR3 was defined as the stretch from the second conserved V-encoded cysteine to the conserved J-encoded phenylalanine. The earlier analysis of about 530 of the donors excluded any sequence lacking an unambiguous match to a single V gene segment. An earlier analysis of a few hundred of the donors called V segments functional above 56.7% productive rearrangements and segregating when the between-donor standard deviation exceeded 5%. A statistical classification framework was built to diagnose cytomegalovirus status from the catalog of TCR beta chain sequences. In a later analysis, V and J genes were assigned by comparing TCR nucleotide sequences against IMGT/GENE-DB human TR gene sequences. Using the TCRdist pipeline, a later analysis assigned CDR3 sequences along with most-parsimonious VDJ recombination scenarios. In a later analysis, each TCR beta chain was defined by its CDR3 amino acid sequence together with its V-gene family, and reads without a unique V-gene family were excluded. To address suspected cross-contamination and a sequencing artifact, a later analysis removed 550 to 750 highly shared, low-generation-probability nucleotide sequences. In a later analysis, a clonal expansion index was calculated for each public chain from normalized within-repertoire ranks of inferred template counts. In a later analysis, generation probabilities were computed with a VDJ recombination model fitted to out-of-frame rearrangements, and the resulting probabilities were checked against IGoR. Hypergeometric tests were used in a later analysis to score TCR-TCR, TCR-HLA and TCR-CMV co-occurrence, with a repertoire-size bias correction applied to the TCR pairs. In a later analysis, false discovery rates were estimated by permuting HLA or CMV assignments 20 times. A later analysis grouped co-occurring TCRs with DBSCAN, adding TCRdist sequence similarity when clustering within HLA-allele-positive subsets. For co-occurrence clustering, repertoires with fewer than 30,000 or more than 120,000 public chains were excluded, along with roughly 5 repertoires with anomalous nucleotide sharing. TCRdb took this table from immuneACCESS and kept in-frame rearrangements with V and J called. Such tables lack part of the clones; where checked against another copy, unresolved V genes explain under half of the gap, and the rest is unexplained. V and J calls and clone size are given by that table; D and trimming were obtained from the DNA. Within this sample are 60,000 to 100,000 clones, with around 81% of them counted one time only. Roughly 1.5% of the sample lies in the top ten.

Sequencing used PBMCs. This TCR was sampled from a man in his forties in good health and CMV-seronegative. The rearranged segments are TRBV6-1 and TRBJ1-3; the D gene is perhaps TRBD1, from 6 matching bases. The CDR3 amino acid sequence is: CASSEQGISGNTIYF. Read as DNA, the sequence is TGTGCCAGCAGTGAACAGGGGATCTCTGGAAACACCATATATTTT.